The 30 T cell receptor beta chains below come from one sample, sequenced in a study of control samples from healthy donors and cancer patients. Sequenced by immunoSEQ multiplex PCR; TCRdb stores in-frame clones only, minus some. The data hold about 96,000 clones, with 85% to 95% observed a single time. The material sequenced was blood. The receptors shown here come from a man younger than 35 in good health.

The chain recombines TRBV12-3 or TRBV12-4 with TRBJ2-7; a weak D match, TRBD1 (5 bases). The V and J ends lost 3 bases and 5 bases respectively, with 8 bases between them. The length of the CDR3 is 12 residues. CDR3 loop: CASSFGRDEQYF. CDR3 coding DNA: TGTGCCAGCAGTTTCGGCAGGGACGAGCAGTACTTC.

This clone showed up just a few times. CDR3 amino acids: CASSPHRTSGNTIYF. In DNA, the CDR3 is TGTGCCAGCAGCCCCCACCGTACCTCTGGAAACACCATATATTTT. This rearrangement joins TRBV7-2 to TRBJ1-3, with D uncertain. The CDR3 totals 15 residues. Trimming removed 5 bases at V and 0 bases at J, with 11 bases between. The germline gives CDR1 SGHTA, CDR2 FQGNSA.

In the case of this clone: Mismatch with germline at one junction end may stem from a read error. The chain joins TRBV15 to TRBJ2-7; 8 bases line up with TRBD1. Germline V gene lookup returns CDR1 LNHNV and CDR2 YYDKDF (reference sequence). The CDR3 is made up of 16 amino acids. CDR3 DNA sequence: TGTGCCACCAGCAGAGATTTTAGGCAGGGGGCCTTAAAGGGGAACTTC. Translated, it gives CATSRDFRQGALKGNF.

This chain joins TRBV27 and TRBJ1-6; D is unclear. Germline V gives CDR1 MNHEY, CDR2 SMNVEV (reference sequence). The V and J ends lost 6 bases and 12 bases respectively, with 15 bases between them. The CDR3 has 13 amino acids. CDR3 sequence reads: CASSPAFSEPLHF. The CDR3 nucleotides read TGTGCCAGCAGCCCGGCCTTCTCGGAACCCCTCCACTTT.

V and J are TRBV12-5 and TRBJ1-1; D gene ambiguous. Trimming shortened V by 5 bases and J by 0 bases, and 7 bases separated the two germline ends. The length of the CDR3 is 13 residues. Germline loops: CDR1 LGHNT, CDR2 FRNRAP. In DNA form, the CDR3 reads TGTGCTAGTGGTCTGGGGTTGAACACTGAAGCTTTCTTT. Translated: CASGLGLNTEAFF.

The rearrangement links TRBV7-9 to TRBJ2-1; TRBD2 matches at 7 bases. Per the germline V gene, CDR1 is SEHNR and CDR2 is FQNEAQ (reference sequence). The length of the CDR3 is 12 residues. V trimming: 4 bases; J trimming: 7 bases; junction bases outside the gene matches: 1. The CDR3 is CASSWEGNEQFF. DNA for the CDR3: TGTGCCAGCAGCTGGGAGGGGAATGAGCAGTTCTTC.

The chain couples TRBV27 to TRBJ1-6, with D possibly TRBD1 on 5 matching bases. V was shortened by 5 bases and J by 2 bases, with 19 bases between the two germline ends. This CDR3 is 18 amino acids long. Germline CDR1 reads MNHEY; CDR2 reads SMNVEV (reference sequence). CDR3 coding DNA: TGTGCCAGCAGTCGTACGGGCAGGGATGGACCCTATAATTCACCCCTCCACTTT. Its translation: CASSRTGRDGPYNSPLHF.

The genes are TRBV4-2 and TRBJ2-2, with 7 nucleotides matching TRBD2. This CDR3 region has 17 residues. V dropped 5 bases and J dropped 3; count of bases not matched to a gene: 12. The germline CDR1 and CDR2 sequences are LGHNA and YNFKEQ. CDR3 loop: CASSGLGEGRYTGELFF. CDR3 DNA: TGTGCCAGCAGCGGCCTCGGGGAGGGGAGATACACCGGGGAGCTGTTTTTT.

The rearrangement joins TRBV5-8 to TRBJ1-5, with unresolved D. This CDR3 is built from 12 residues. Germline V gives CDR1 SGHTS, CDR2 YDEGEE. V was pared by 4 bases and J by 8 bases, with 10 bases between. The CDR3 bases are TGTGCCAGCAGCGACCGGGCCGAGCCCCAGCATTTT. It yields the protein CASSDRAEPQHF. Supplemented by reference TRBV5-8 and TRBJ1-5, the full variable domain reads EAGVTQSPTHLIKTRGQQATLRCSPISGHTSVYWYQQALGLGLQFLLWYDEGEERNRGNFPPRFSGRQFPNYSSELNVNALELEDSALYLCASSDRAEPQHFGDGTRLSIL.

The rearrangement links TRBV5-1 to TRBJ1-1, with D possibly being TRBD1 (5 bases). Germline V gene sequence: CDR1 SGHRS, CDR2 YFSETQ. This CDR3 is 15 amino acids long. The V gene lost 4 bases and the J gene lost 3 bases, with 16 bases spanning the gap. The chain's CDR3 is CASSPMGGPDTEAFF. CDR3 in DNA: TGCGCCAGCAGCCCTATGGGGGGACCGGACACTGAAGCTTTCTTT.

The chain employs TRBV7-9 and TRBJ2-4; D may be TRBD2 (6 bases). With 5 bases removed from V and 0 bases from J, the gap between germline ends came to 17 bases. There are 17 residues in the CDR3. Germline assignment: CDR1 SEHNR and CDR2 FQNEAQ (reference sequence). Here the CDR3 reads CASSPRRDSQAKNIQYF. CDR3 DNA: TGTGCCAGCAGCCCCCGCCGGGACTCCCAAGCCAAAAACATTCAGTACTTC.

This chain links TRBV7-2 with TRBJ1-2, with a weak D call TRBD1 (5 bases). Deletions cut 5 bases from V and 5 bases from J, with 18 bases between. Germline V lookup: CDR1 SGHTA, CDR2 FQGNSA. This CDR3 has 15 residues. CDR3 sequence reads: CASSVQRGVKYGYTF. DNA of the CDR3: TGTGCCAGCAGCGTTCAGCGAGGGGTTAAGTATGGCTACACCTTC.

V gene TRBV2 combines with J gene TRBJ1-4, with TRBD1 matching over 10 bases. V was pared by 7 bases and J by 7 bases, with 6 bases of the junction left unmatched. The CDR3 has 14 amino acids. The germline V gene has CDR1 SNHLY and CDR2 FYNNEI. The CDR3 spells CASTDRGLGEKLFF. CDR3 sequence (DNA): TGTGCCAGCACTGACAGGGGGCTAGGTGAAAAACTGTTTTTT. Full variable domain (missing parts from reference TRBV2 and TRBJ1-4): EPEVTQTPSHQVTQMGQEVILRCVPISNHLYFYWYRQILGQKVEFLVSFYNNEISEKSEIFDDQFSVERPDGSNFTLKIRSTKLEDSAMYFCASTDRGLGEKLFFGSGTQLSVL.

The rearrangement joins TRBV10-1 to TRBJ2-1; a weak D match, TRBD1 (5 bases). CDR1 is WNHNN and CDR2 is SYGVQD in the germline V gene (reference sequence). Between the trimmed V and J ends, which lost 2 bases and 6 bases, there was a span of 17 bases. The CDR3 loop spans 16 amino acids. Here the CDR3 DNA reads TGCGCCAGCAGTGAGAGGGGTAATGCTGCGCGCAATGAGCAGTTCTTC. Translated: CASSERGNAARNEQFF.

V is TRBV30 and J is TRBJ1-1; possibly TRBD1 for D (5 bases). This CDR3 is 13 amino acids long. CDR1 and CDR2 (germline): GTSNPN, SVGIG (reference sequence). V lost 5 bases to trimming and J lost 0 bases, with 10 bases between them. Here the CDR3 DNA reads TGTGCCTGGGGAGACAGTTTGAACACTGAAGCTTTCTTT. Translated: CAWGDSLNTEAFF.

The chain recombines TRBV4-1 with TRBJ2-5; possible D gene TRBD1, 6 bases. With 0 bases removed from V and 1 base from J, the gap between germline ends came to 9 bases. Germline CDR1 and CDR2: MGHRA and YSYEKL. This CDR3 has 15 residues. The CDR3 loop is CASSQDRTAQETQYF. The CDR3 nucleotides read TGCGCCAGCAGCCAAGATAGGACAGCCCAAGAGACCCAGTACTTC.

This chain joins TRBV6-2 or TRBV6-3 and TRBJ1-2; 7 bases are a match to TRBD1. Germline-derived CDR1 and CDR2 are MNHEY and SVGEGT. CDR3 length: 16 amino acids. V shed 0 bases and J 3 bases; nucleotides not matched to a gene: 7. The CDR3 loop reads CASSYSPGQRDYGYTF. DNA for the CDR3: TGTGCCAGCAGTTACTCGCCGGGACAGAGAGACTATGGCTACACCTTC.

This chain uses TRBV6-2 or TRBV6-3 with TRBJ1-5; D is unresolved. The V gene lost 6 bases and the J gene lost 0 bases, with 12 bases spanning the gap. CDR1 is MNHEY, CDR2 SVGEGT, per germline. CDR3 size: 15 residues. In nucleotides, the CDR3 is TGTGCCAGCAGCCGCGGGCTTTATAGCAATCAGCCCCAGCATTTT. This translates into CASSRGLYSNQPQHF.

This clone was recorded once. The V gene is TRBV5-1, the J gene TRBJ2-1; 9 nucleotides agree with TRBD2. V was clipped by 0 bases and J by 3 bases; unmatched bases: 4. The CDR3 consists of 16 residues. Germline values: CDR1 SGHRS, CDR2 YFSETQ. The CDR3 DNA is TGCGCCAGCAGCTTGGAAGCTAGCGGGAACTACAATGAGCAGTTCTTC. It encodes CASSLEASGNYNEQFF.

This clone is a singleton in its sample. This rearrangement joins TRBV7-6 to TRBJ2-1; D possibly corresponds to TRBD1 (5 bases). Germline V lookup: CDR1 SGHVS, CDR2 FNYEAQ. The CDR3 covers 13 residues. V was cut by 1 base and J by 10 bases, with 11 bases left in between. In DNA form, the CDR3 reads TGTGCCAGCAGCTTAGTAATGGCAGGGGAGCAGTTCTTC. Translating it yields CASSLVMAGEQFF.

The chain recombines TRBV29-1 with TRBJ2-7; TRBD2 is a possible D gene (5 bases). From germline, CDR1 is SQVTM and CDR2 ANQGSEA. V lost 0 bases, J lost 8 bases, and 11 bases lay in between. This CDR3 has 12 residues. In nucleotides, the CDR3 is TGCAGCGTTGAAGATCGGGAAGCGAAGCAGTACTTC. Protein sequence: CSVEDREAKQYF.

The chain joins TRBV14 to TRBJ2-7; no definite D call. The CDR3 is 14 residues long. Trimming stripped 5 bases from V and 2 bases from J, with 13 bases between. CDR1 is SGHDN and CDR2 is FVKESK in the germline V gene. CDR3: CASSRFGETYEQYF. CDR3 DNA sequence: TGTGCCAGCAGCAGGTTTGGGGAAACCTACGAGCAGTACTTC. The full variable domain, in which reference TRBV14 and TRBJ2-7 provide the parts outside the CDR3, is EAGVTQFPSHSVIEKGQTVTLRCDPISGHDNLYWYRRVMGKEIKFLLHFVKESKQDESGMPNNRFLAERTGGTYSTLKVQPAELEDSGVYFCASSRFGETYEQYFGPGTRLTVT.

This chain joins TRBV7-9 and TRBJ1-2; TRBD1 matches 7 bases. Germline CDR1 SEHNR, CDR2 FQNEAQ (reference sequence). The J segment lost 7 bases and the V segment lost 7 bases, leaving 12 bases of the junction unmatched. This CDR3 has 14 residues. CDR3 nucleotide sequence: TGTGCCAGCACCCTGGGTACAGGGACAGTTGGCTACACCTTC. Translating it yields CASTLGTGTVGYTF.

The chain uses TRBV7-8 and TRBJ2-7, with TRBD1 as a possible D gene (6 bases). In germline, CDR1 is SGHVS, CDR2 FQNEAQ. V was shortened by 5 bases and J by 6 bases, with 17 bases between the two germline ends. CDR3 length: 14 residues. The CDR3 is CASSPLPRGPEQYF. In DNA form, the CDR3 reads TGTGCCAGCAGCCCCTTACCCAGGGGACCCGAGCAGTACTTC.

V usage is TRBV5-5 and J usage is TRBJ1-4, with 8 nucleotides matching TRBD1. From germline, CDR1 is SGHKS and CDR2 YYEKEE (reference sequence). Unmatched junction bases numbered 11, after V lost 4 bases and J lost 6 bases. This CDR3 contains 16 residues. The CDR3 coding sequence is TGTGCCAGCAGCCACCTGACAGGGGTATTCGATGAAAAACTGTTTTTT. Translating it yields CASSHLTGVFDEKLFF.

This chain uses TRBV9 with TRBJ1-2; 7 bases line up with TRBD1. The CDR3 is made up of 14 amino acids. V gave up 0 bases and J gave up 6 bases; unmatched junction bases: 5. Germline CDR1 is SGDLS and CDR2 is YYNGEE. The CDR3 DNA sequence: TGTGCCAGCAGCGTAGCAGGGGGAGAGGATGGCTACACCTTC. It encodes CASSVAGGEDGYTF.

The chain has TRBV27 and TRBJ1-2; no reliable D call. This CDR3 region has 13 residues. Germline lookup yields CDR1 MNHEY and CDR2 SMNVEV (reference sequence). Trimming stripped 5 bases from V and 3 bases from J, with 10 bases between. The CDR3 sequence is CASSLGPDYGYTF. The CDR3, as DNA: TGTGCCAGCAGTCTCGGACCGGACTATGGCTACACCTTC.

The CDR3 DNA reads TGTGCCAGCAGCGCCGGAAACAGCCCATATGGCTACACCTTC. It encodes CASSAGNSPYGYTF. The chain employs TRBV9 and TRBJ1-2; D not certain. Between the trimmed V and J ends, which lost 3 bases and 5 bases, there was a span of 14 bases. This CDR3 contains 14 residues. From germline, CDR1 is SGDLS and CDR2 YYNGEE. Drawing the rest from reference TRBV9 and TRBJ1-2, the complete variable domain is DSGVTQTPKHLITATGQRVTLRCSPRSGDLSVYWYQQSLDQGLQFLIQYYNGEERAKGNILERFSAQQFPDLHSELNLSSLELGDSALYFCASSAGNSPYGYTFGSGTRLTVV.

This chain links TRBV27 with TRBJ2-1, with 7 bases aligning to TRBD2. The V and J ends lost 1 base and 5 bases, in that order; junction bases with no gene match: 8. The CDR3 sequence is 16 residues long. Germline CDR1 and CDR2: MNHEY and SMNVEV (reference sequence). CDR3 region: CASSLLSGGTDNEQFF. CDR3 coding DNA: TGTGCCAGCAGTTTATTATCGGGAGGTACCGACAATGAGCAGTTCTTC.

The V call is TRBV9, the J call TRBJ2-2; the match to TRBD2 covers 16 bases. Germline values: CDR1 SGDLS, CDR2 YYNGEE. The length of the CDR3 is 20 residues. V shed 3 bases and J 1 base; nucleotides not matched to a gene: 9. CDR3 coding DNA: TGTGCCAGCAGCGCACCGCCGGGACTAGCGGGGGGGGAGAACACCGGGGAGCTGTTTTTT. Residues: CASSAPPGLAGGENTGELFF.